This T cell receptor beta chain was obtained from a study of T cells in Graves' hyperthyroidism and ophthalmopathy. About the research overall: Peripheral blood collection took place at initial diagnosis, before any treatment.

At least ten counts were recorded for this clonotype. CDR1 is SGHDN and CDR2 is FVKESK in the germline V gene. The CDR3 consists of 13 residues. Trimming removed 1 base from V and 4 bases from J, with 7 bases in between. TCR beta CDR3 regions were amplified from RNA transcripts. Initially, a first-round RT-PCR of the TCR CDR3 employed the HTBI primer set. MiXCR, applied by TCRdb to the multiplex PCR reads, yields one record per CDR3 protein. The table records over 300,000 distinct CDR3 sequences, about 15% of them present only once. What was sequenced was blood. The receptor was isolated from a woman aged 55-70 years with Graves' hyperthyroidism. The chain joins TRBV14 to TRBJ2-5; no reliable D call. CDR3 loop: CASSQGLGETQYF. As DNA, the CDR3 is TGTGCCAGCAGCCAAGGGTTAGGAGAGACCCAGTACTTC.